What follows describes a single T cell receptor (beta chain). The sample is drawn from a study of cytomegalovirus exposure and HLA in healthy donors. The germline V gene encodes CDR1 SGDLS and CDR2 YYNGEE. This CDR3 spans 13 amino acids. Trimming shortened V by 0 bases and J by 14 bases, and 12 bases separated the two germline ends. The PCR was carried out with 60 Vbeta primers and 13 Jbeta primers. Assay: immunoSEQ multiplex PCR; the TCRdb copy retains only in-frame clones and omits some. Among about 62,000 clones listed, approximately 89% were seen once. This clonotype was sampled from a man between 18 and 35 years old in good health and CMV-seronegative. Sequencing was performed on PBMCs. This chain links TRBV9 with TRBJ1-6; possibly TRBD1 for D (6 bases). The CDR3 nucleotides are TGTGCCAGCAGCGTAGAGCAGGGGAAATCCCTCCACTTT. Translating gives CASSVEQGKSLHF.